The next 32 T cell receptor beta chains were all read from a single sample in a study of shared clonotypes between healthy human individuals. The repertoire was sequenced with immunoSEQ multiplex PCR; TCRdb's copy has only in-frame clones and lacks some. The sample shows roughly 2 million clones, roughly 95% of them seen only once. The sample consisted of naive CD4+ T cells sorted from blood. Subset reported: CD45RA+ positively selected. These receptors were taken from a man aged 18-30 years in good health.

This chain uses TRBV2 with TRBJ1-1; 9 nucleotides agree with TRBD1. The CDR3 consists of 17 residues. CDR1 SNHLY and CDR2 FYNNEI come from the germline V gene. V dropped 2 bases and J dropped 2; count of bases not matched to a gene: 9. In DNA, the CDR3 is TGTGCCAGCAGTGAACACCGGGACAGGGTTGTAAACACTGAAGCTTTCTTT. It yields the protein CASSEHRDRVVNTEAFF.

The J gene is TRBJ2-1, the V gene TRBV5-4; 10 positions agree with TRBD2. The CDR3 contains 14 residues. Trimming at V came to 3 bases and at J to 10 bases, leaving 7 bases not matched to a gene. Germline values: CDR1 SGHNT, CDR2 YYREEE (reference sequence). CDR3 bases: TGTGCCAGCAGCTCCATTACGACTAGCGGGGAGCAGTTCTTC. Its translation is CASSSITTSGEQFF.

The chain recombines TRBV4-2 with TRBJ2-6; 7 nucleotides match TRBD2. CDR1 is LGHNA and CDR2 is YNFKEQ in the germline V gene. V was pared by 2 bases and J by 3 bases, with 4 bases of the junction left unmatched. The CDR3 totals 16 residues. The CDR3 sequence: CASSQPGLDGANVLTF. CDR3 coding DNA: TGTGCCAGCAGCCAACCTGGACTAGATGGGGCCAACGTCCTGACTTTC.

The V gene is TRBV9, the J gene TRBJ2-3; D unresolved. Between the trimmed V and J ends, which lost 0 bases and 2 bases, there was a span of 13 bases. This CDR3 comprises 16 residues. Germline-derived CDR1 and CDR2 are SGDLS and YYNGEE. The CDR3 DNA sequence: TGTGCCAGCAGCGTAGGGAACGGGCTAAACACAGATACGCAGTATTTT. Encoded protein: CASSVGNGLNTDTQYF.

Only one count was recorded for this clone. The rearrangement uses TRBV10-2 and TRBJ1-2; a possible D gene is TRBD1 (5 bases). The germline gives CDR1 WSHSY, CDR2 SAAADI. There are 12 residues in the CDR3. Trimming removed 6 bases at V and 8 bases at J, with 13 bases between. The chain's CDR3 is CASRGLGPGYTF. CDR3 coding DNA: TGCGCCAGCAGGGGGTTGGGGCCGGGCTACACCTTC.

As regards this clone: Other nucleotide sequences from this sample produce the same CDR3. The V call is TRBV6-5, the J call TRBJ2-7; TRBD1 aligns across 11 bases. The CDR3 covers 14 residues. The V gene's germline CDR1 is MNHEY and CDR2 SVGAGI. V lost 6 bases, J lost 3 bases, and 4 bases stayed unmatched. CDR3 sequence: CASRSGTGGYEQYF. The DNA for the CDR3 is TGTGCCAGCAGGTCCGGGACAGGGGGCTACGAGCAGTACTTC.

The chain carries TRBV7-2 and TRBJ2-3; D ambiguous. Germline V lookup: CDR1 SGHTA, CDR2 FQGNSA. The CDR3 has 15 residues. V lost 2 bases to trimming and J lost 2 bases, with 11 bases between them. CDR3 bases: TGTGCCAGCAGCTTATCCATCGGTAACACAGATACGCAGTATTTT. This translates into CASSLSIGNTDTQYF.

V is TRBV30 and J is TRBJ1-5, with no clear D. Per germline, CDR1 GTSNPN and CDR2 SVGIG (reference sequence). The CDR3 runs 14 residues. Trimming removed 0 bases from V and 3 bases from J, with 9 bases in between. CDR3 nucleotide sequence: TGTGCCTGGAGTGTCGGGCAGATCAATCAGCCCCAGCATTTT. It is translated as CAWSVGQINQPQHF.

The CDR3 loop is CASSLTGVETQYF. In nucleotides, the CDR3 is TGTGCCAGCAGCTTAACGGGAGTAGAGACCCAGTACTTC. The chain employs TRBV7-2 and TRBJ2-5; perhaps TRBD2 as D (6 bases). Germline V gene sequence: CDR1 SGHTA, CDR2 FQGNSA. This CDR3 spans 13 amino acids. The V end was cut by 2 bases, the J end by 4 bases, with 8 bases between.

This clone was counted once. V is TRBV6-1 and J is TRBJ1-4; no clear D. V was trimmed by 5 bases and J by 0 bases, leaving 10 bases between them. The CDR3 is 15 residues long. CDR1 is MNHNS and CDR2 is SASEGT in the germline V gene. The CDR3 is CASSQQSATNEKLFF. The CDR3 nucleotides read TGTGCCAGCAGTCAACAGTCAGCAACTAATGAAAAACTGTTTTTT.

The V gene is TRBV5-1, the J gene TRBJ2-2; 9 positions match TRBD2. Germline V gives CDR1 SGHRS, CDR2 YFSETQ. V trimming: 0 bases; J trimming: 4 bases; junction bases outside the gene matches: 1. This CDR3 comprises 15 residues. The CDR3, as DNA: TGCGCCAGCAGCTTGGAAGCGGGAGGCACCGGGGAGCTGTTTTTT. Amino acid sequence: CASSLEAGGTGELFF.

This chain connects TRBV6-1 to TRBJ2-3; 8 nucleotides line up with TRBD1. Germline lookup yields CDR1 MNHNS and CDR2 SASEGT. The CDR3 length is 14 residues. With V trimmed by 7 bases and J by 4 bases, 7 bases remained unmatched. As DNA, the CDR3 is TGTGCCAGCACCAACAGGGGGTTTCCAGATACGCAGTATTTT. Protein sequence: CASTNRGFPDTQYF.

V is TRBV2 and J is TRBJ2-7, with D possibly matching TRBD1 (6 bases). Germline assignment: CDR1 SNHLY and CDR2 FYNNEI. With 10 bases removed from V and 1 base from J, the gap between germline ends came to 11 bases. The CDR3 totals 12 residues. The CDR3 nucleotides are TGTGCCACCACCCAGGGGTCCTACGAGCAGTACTTC. Its protein product is CATTQGSYEQYF.

This chain connects TRBV18 to TRBJ2-1; 12 bases agree with TRBD2. V lost 5 bases, J lost 6 bases, and 5 bases stayed unmatched. Germline-derived CDR1 and CDR2 are KGHSH and LQKENI. The CDR3 has 15 amino acids. CDR3 DNA sequence: TGTGCCAGCTCAGCACTAGCGGGAGGAGGCAATGAGCAGTTCTTC. It codes for CASSALAGGGNEQFF.

J is TRBJ1-4 and V is TRBV4-3, with D uncertain. CDR3 length equals 14 residues. Per germline, CDR1 LGHNA and CDR2 YSLEER. V lost 3 bases and J 4 bases, leaving 9 bases between the germline ends. CDR3: CASSQGYSNEKLFF. Here the CDR3 DNA reads TGCGCCAGCAGCCAGGGCTACAGTAATGAAAAACTGTTTTTT.

This clone was observed once. The chain has TRBV2 and TRBJ1-1; D gene ambiguous. Germline CDR1 is SNHLY and CDR2 is FYNNEI. Trimming left V 2 bases short and J 4 bases short, with 14 bases between. This CDR3 comprises 15 residues. The CDR3 sequence: CASSEMAAVGTEAFF. In DNA form, the CDR3 reads TGTGCCAGCAGTGAAATGGCGGCGGTTGGCACTGAAGCTTTCTTT.

The V call is TRBV5-6, the J call TRBJ2-3; TRBD2 matches at 7 bases. The germline CDR1 and CDR2 sequences are SGHDT and YYEEEE. V shed 3 bases and J 1 base; nucleotides not matched to a gene: 5. CDR3 size: 15 residues. CDR3 bases: TGTGCCAGCAGCTCCGGGACTAAGGGCACAGATACGCAGTATTTT. Translated: CASSSGTKGTDTQYF.

DNA for the CDR3: TGCGCCAGCAGCCCGGAGACTGCGAACACTGAAGCTTTCTTT. Encoded protein: CASSPETANTEAFF. This chain connects TRBV5-1 to TRBJ1-1; no reliable D call. CDR1 and CDR2 (germline): SGHRS, YFSETQ. Between the trimmed V and J ends, which lost 4 bases and 1 base, there was a span of 11 bases. This CDR3 spans 14 amino acids.

The chain carries TRBV29-1 and TRBJ2-5, with 7 bases identical to TRBD2. The CDR3 sequence is 13 residues long. Trimming cost V 3 bases and J 5 bases; bases outside gene matches: 6. Germline V CDR1 and CDR2: SQVTM, ANQGSEA. CDR3 sequence reads: CSVDEWGGETQYF. The CDR3 nucleotides read TGCAGCGTTGATGAATGGGGGGGTGAGACCCAGTACTTC.

The chain combines TRBV30 with TRBJ1-3; D uncertain. The length of the CDR3 is 12 residues. The V end was cut by 4 bases, the J end by 8 bases, with 12 bases between. CDR1 GTSNPN and CDR2 SVGIG come from the germline V gene (reference sequence). CDR3 sequence: CAWTPGVDTIYF. The CDR3 DNA sequence: TGTGCCTGGACTCCCGGGGTCGACACCATATATTTT.

At least ten counts were recorded for this clone. This chain connects TRBV18 to TRBJ2-2; no definite D call. The length of the CDR3 is 16 residues. CDR1 is KGHSH and CDR2 is LQKENI in the germline V gene. The V end was cut by 2 bases, the J end by 4 bases, with 14 bases between. As DNA, the CDR3 is TGTGCCAGCTCACCAATTAGGCAGAAATCCACCGGGGAGCTGTTTTTT. It translates to CASSPIRQKSTGELFF.

This chain links TRBV25-1 with TRBJ2-6; TRBD2 is a possible D gene (6 bases). V lost 4 bases to trimming and J lost 3 bases, with 10 bases between them. CDR3 length: 15 residues. Germline loops: CDR1 MGHDK, CDR2 SYGVNS. CDR3 sequence: CASSVPGVGANVLTF. The CDR3 region has the DNA TGTGCCAGCAGTGTGCCGGGGGTTGGGGCCAACGTCCTGACTTTC.

V usage is TRBV5-6 and J usage is TRBJ1-4; no firm D call. In germline, CDR1 is SGHDT, CDR2 YYEEEE. There are 14 residues in the CDR3. V lost 3 bases and J 5 bases, leaving 11 bases between the germline ends. The CDR3 region is CASSWRGENEKLFF. In nucleotides, the CDR3 is TGTGCCAGCAGCTGGCGGGGAGAGAATGAAAAACTGTTTTTT.

As for this clone: The sample carries other DNA sequences with the same CDR3. This chain joins TRBV5-1 and TRBJ2-7; D not certain. The CDR3 covers 14 residues. V lost 0 bases and J 2 bases, leaving 9 bases between the germline ends. CDR1 SGHRS and CDR2 YFSETQ come from the germline V gene. The CDR3 DNA reads TGCGCCAGCAGCTTGGTGGCAGGACCCTACGAGCAGTACTTC. Its translation is CASSLVAGPYEQYF.

The chain joins TRBV6-6 to TRBJ2-7; TRBD2 matches 7 bases. CDR1 and CDR2 from the germline V gene are MNHNY and SVGAGI (reference sequence). The ends lost 10 bases at V and 1 base at J; junction bases unmatched: 10. This CDR3 is built from 14 residues. The CDR3 protein is CATLRWGGSYEQYF. The CDR3 nucleotides are TGTGCCACACTACGATGGGGAGGGTCCTACGAGCAGTACTTC.

The chain joins TRBV10-3 to TRBJ2-1; 8 bases line up with TRBD2. CDR1 and CDR2 from the germline V gene are ENHRY and SYGVKD. V was clipped by 3 bases and J by 0 bases; unmatched bases: 4. The CDR3 spans 16 residues. The CDR3 sequence is CAISDSRGGSYNEQFF. The CDR3 nucleotides are TGTGCCATCAGTGATTCCCGGGGGGGCTCCTACAATGAGCAGTTCTTC.

About this clone: At the DNA level, this CDR3 is encoded by other sequences in the same sample as well. CDR3 protein: CAWRQGANTGELFF. The CDR3 DNA reads TGTGCCTGGAGGCAGGGGGCGAACACCGGGGAGCTGTTTTTT. The rearrangement uses TRBV30 and TRBJ2-2, with 7 bases matching TRBD1. Germline trimming cut 3 bases from V and 0 bases from J; bases unmatched to any gene: 1. CDR3 size: 14 residues. Germline CDR1 GTSNPN, CDR2 SVGIG (reference sequence).

Comments on this clone: Other DNA sequences in this specimen translate into the identical CDR3. The chain combines TRBV11-2 with TRBJ2-7; 7 bases are a match to TRBD2. This CDR3 has 14 residues. The V gene end was trimmed by 0 bases and the J gene end by 4 bases; junction bases not matched to a gene: 3. Germline V CDR1 and CDR2: SGHAT, FQNNGV. The CDR3 here is CASSLDPGGYEQYF. CDR3 nucleotides: TGTGCCAGCAGCTTAGATCCGGGGGGATACGAGCAGTACTTC.

The CDR3 is CASSPRTSGKTDTQYF. The DNA of the CDR3 is TGTGCCAGCAGCCCCAGGACTAGCGGGAAAACAGATACGCAGTATTTT. The chain links TRBV2 to TRBJ2-3, with 12 bases aligning to TRBD2. CDR1 SNHLY and CDR2 FYNNEI come from the germline V gene. V lost 6 bases to trimming and J lost 3 bases; unmatched junction nucleotides: 7. The CDR3 is 16 residues long.

V and J are TRBV5-4 and TRBJ2-1; tentatively, D is TRBD1 (5 bases). The length of the CDR3 is 15 residues. Germline V gene sequence: CDR1 SGHNT, CDR2 YYREEE (reference sequence). V shed 2 bases and J shed 0 bases, with 9 bases lying between them. The CDR3 DNA reads TGTGCCAGCAGCTTAGGGGCCAGCTCCTACAATGAGCAGTTCTTC. It encodes CASSLGASSYNEQFF.

This clone was observed at least ten times. The chain recombines TRBV5-1 with TRBJ1-1; a weak D match, TRBD1 (6 bases). The CDR3 totals 15 residues. CDR1 and CDR2 (germline): SGHRS, YFSETQ. The ends were cut back, 4 bases at V and 11 bases at J, with 24 bases in the middle. In DNA, the CDR3 is TGCGCCAGCAGCGAACAGTCACAGGGTACCGGGATTGCTTTCTTT. Translating gives CASSEQSQGTGIAFF.

This chain joins TRBV2 and TRBJ1-1, with D tentatively TRBD1 (5 bases). The V and J ends lost 1 base and 6 bases respectively, with 15 bases between them. In germline, CDR1 is SNHLY, CDR2 FYNNEI. The CDR3 totals 15 residues. CDR3 amino acids: CASSEGGWERPEAFF. CDR3 nucleotides: TGTGCCAGCAGTGAAGGGGGGTGGGAACGGCCTGAAGCTTTCTTT.